Below are 31 T cell receptor beta chains sequenced from a single sample in a study of OX40 agonist ivuxolimab in advanced cancers. Library preparation was by the immunoSEQ multiplex PCR assay. The table comes from immuneACCESS by way of TCRdb, which keeps in-frame sequences with V and J called. Part of the clones is missing from these tables; in studies checked, under half for an unresolved V gene and the rest for unknown reasons. The sample has about 33,000 clones on record, roughly three quarters of them singletons. Together, the top ten hold 11% of the sample. The sequencing here drew on CD4+ or CD8+ T cells sorted from blood, taken in a trial of the OX40 agonist ivuxolimab. Receptor source: an adult with an advanced solid tumor such as melanoma, head and neck, liver or kidney cancer.

This clone has more than one count but fewer than ten. The rearrangement joins TRBV6-1 to TRBJ2-2; 7 nucleotides line up with TRBD2. The germline V gene has CDR1 MNHNS and CDR2 SASEGT. Losses at the gene ends were 3 bases for V and 3 bases for J; bases not matched to a gene: 16. The CDR3 is made up of 19 amino acids. The CDR3 protein is CASSDEETLWGGDTGELFF. Written as DNA, the CDR3 is TGTGCCAGCAGTGACGAAGAGACCCTATGGGGGGGAGACACCGGGGAGCTGTTTTTT.

CDR3 sequence reads: CASSPNNDFYTF. For the CDR3, the DNA is TGTGCCAGCTCACCAAACAACGACTTCTACACCTTC. The chain combines TRBV18 with TRBJ1-2; D ambiguous. The CDR3 totals 12 residues. The V gene's germline CDR1 is KGHSH and CDR2 LQKENI. Between the trimmed V and J ends, which lost 2 bases and 10 bases, there was a span of 11 bases. The whole variable domain, filled in from reference TRBV18 and TRBJ1-2, reads NAGVMQNPRHLVRRRGQEARLRCSPMKGHSHVYWYRQLPEEGLKFMVYLQKENIIDESGMPKERFSAEFPKEGPSILRIQQVVRGDSAAYFCASSPNNDFYTFGSGTRLTVV.

This clone was observed a few times. CDR3 residues: CASSLWGEETQYF. The CDR3 bases are TGTGCCAGCAGCTTGTGGGGGGAAGAGACCCAGTACTTC. V is TRBV5-6 and J is TRBJ2-5; possibly TRBD2 for D (6 bases). Trimming left V 1 base short and J 3 bases short, with 7 bases between. Germline-derived CDR1 and CDR2 are SGHDT and YYEEEE. This CDR3 region has 13 residues.

This chain links TRBV13 with TRBJ2-4; D unclear. This CDR3 is built from 18 residues. V shed 4 bases and J shed 1 base, with 20 bases lying between them. Germline V gene data show CDR1 as PRHDT and CDR2 as FYEKMQ (reference sequence). The CDR3: CASSSVALRLDAKNIQYF. CDR3 DNA: TGTGCCAGCAGCTCCGTGGCGCTACGGCTCGATGCCAAAAACATTCAGTACTTC.

The genes are TRBV27 and TRBJ1-1; D is ambiguous. The ends were cut back, 1 base at V and 4 bases at J, with 10 bases in the middle. CDR1 is MNHEY and CDR2 is SMNVEV in the germline V gene (reference sequence). This CDR3 contains 14 residues. The CDR3 reads CASSLYGEPTEAFF. CDR3 nucleotides: TGTGCCAGCAGTTTATATGGGGAACCCACTGAAGCTTTCTTT.

This clone was seen more than once but under ten times. The rearrangement joins TRBV2 to TRBJ1-5, with TRBD1 matching over 8 bases. Trimming cost V 1 base and J 2 bases; bases outside gene matches: 1. Germline lookup yields CDR1 SNHLY and CDR2 FYNNEI. The CDR3 has 15 residues. This CDR3 is CASSEETGGNQPQHF. In nucleotides, the CDR3 is TGTGCCAGCAGTGAAGAGACAGGGGGCAATCAGCCCCAGCATTTT.

The chain couples TRBV6-1 to TRBJ2-7, with 8 bases that match TRBD1. Germline V CDR1 and CDR2: MNHNS, SASEGT. The CDR3 is made up of 12 amino acids. V shed 4 bases and J 7 bases; nucleotides not matched to a gene: 3. In DNA form, the CDR3 reads TGTGCCAGCAGTGCAACAGGGGGAGAGCAGTACTTC. Protein product: CASSATGGEQYF.

The chain is built from TRBV29-1 and TRBJ1-4; 8 bases agree with TRBD1. V dropped 4 bases and J dropped 5; count of bases not matched to a gene: 3. The CDR3 spans 13 residues. Germline CDR1 and CDR2: SQVTM and ANQGSEA. CDR3 DNA sequence: TGCAGCGTTGGACAGGGGCGGAATGAAAAACTGTTTTTT. Its translation is CSVGQGRNEKLFF.

This clone appeared once. The chain carries TRBV5-1 and TRBJ1-1; D unresolved. This CDR3 has 15 residues. The germline gives CDR1 SGHRS, CDR2 YFSETQ. The ends were cut back, 0 bases at V and 0 bases at J, with 9 bases in the middle. CDR3 bases: TGCGCCAGCAGCTTGGGACTGTCAGTGAACACTGAAGCTTTCTTT. Protein product: CASSLGLSVNTEAFF.

The chain employs TRBV5-1 and TRBJ2-1, with a possible D match to TRBD1 (5 bases). Germline CDR1 SGHRS, CDR2 YFSETQ. The V end was cut by 0 bases, the J end by 7 bases, with 11 bases between. The CDR3 is 14 residues long. CDR3 residues: CASSLGQGKNEQFF. The CDR3 bases are TGCGCCAGCAGCTTGGGGCAGGGTAAAAATGAGCAGTTCTTC.

A few counts support this clone. The chain combines TRBV7-3 with TRBJ1-3, with D maybe TRBD1 (6 bases). The CDR3 totals 15 residues. The germline V gene has CDR1 SGHTA and CDR2 FQGTGA. The ends were cut back, 4 bases at V and 0 bases at J, with 10 bases in the middle. CDR3 residues: CASSSTGSSGNTIYF. The CDR3 bases are TGTGCCAGCAGCTCAACAGGGTCCTCTGGAAACACCATATATTTT.

The V call is TRBV28, the J call TRBJ2-1; 10 nucleotides match TRBD2. The germline V gene encodes CDR1 MDHEN and CDR2 SYDVKM. The CDR3 is made up of 17 amino acids. J gave up 4 bases and V 6 bases, and 12 bases lay outside the gene matches. Here the CDR3 reads CASRRRGLAELYNEQFF. The CDR3 nucleotides read TGTGCCAGCAGACGACGAGGACTAGCGGAACTATACAATGAGCAGTTCTTC.

The gene calls are TRBV9 and TRBJ2-7; D tentatively reads TRBD1 or TRBD2 (5 bases each). The V gene lost 4 bases and the J gene lost 3 bases, with 14 bases spanning the gap. The CDR3 is 14 amino acids. The V gene's germline CDR1 is SGDLS and CDR2 YYNGEE. The CDR3: CASSPGTQSYEQYF. The CDR3 DNA reads as TGTGCCAGCAGCCCAGGGACCCAGAGCTACGAGCAGTACTTC. The whole variable domain, filled in from reference TRBV9 and TRBJ2-7, reads DSGVTQTPKHLITATGQRVTLRCSPRSGDLSVYWYQQSLDQGLQFLIQYYNGEERAKGNILERFSAQQFPDLHSELNLSSLELGDSALYFCASSPGTQSYEQYFGPGTRLTVT.

This clone was detected only a few times. The chain carries TRBV30 and TRBJ1-4; D is uncertain. V dropped 5 bases and J dropped 10 bases, with 14 bases sitting between them. The CDR3 totals 12 residues. Germline CDR1 is GTSNPN and CDR2 is SVGIG (reference sequence). The CDR3 protein is CAWGRSAGKLFF. The CDR3 DNA sequence: TGTGCCTGGGGACGGTCGGCCGGAAAACTGTTTTTT.

V gene TRBV5-1 combines with J gene TRBJ1-2; 7 bases agree with TRBD1. Germline trimming cut 7 bases from V and 2 bases from J; bases unmatched to any gene: 5. The CDR3 is 13 amino acids. Germline loops: CDR1 SGHRS, CDR2 YFSETQ. This chain's CDR3 is CASGTGANYGYTF. The DNA for the CDR3 is TGCGCCAGCGGCACAGGGGCGAACTATGGCTACACCTTC.

This clone appeared a single time. The chain uses TRBV10-2 and TRBJ1-2; D is possibly TRBD1 (5 bases). This CDR3 has 15 residues. Trimming shortened V by 7 bases and J by 5 bases, and 20 bases separated the two germline ends. Germline V gene data show CDR1 as WSHSY and CDR2 as SAAADI. The chain's CDR3 is CASTDTGVWGYGYTF. CDR3 in DNA: TGCGCCAGCACCGACACAGGAGTTTGGGGTTATGGCTACACCTTC.

Only one count was recorded for this clone. This chain joins TRBV7-9 and TRBJ2-2; 7 bases fit TRBD2. There are 16 residues in the CDR3. Unmatched junction bases numbered 6, after V lost 4 bases and J lost 1 base. CDR1 and CDR2 (germline): SEHNR, FQNEAQ (reference sequence). The CDR3 region is CASSSLTGGNTGELFF. In DNA form, the CDR3 reads TGTGCCAGCAGCTCCCTAACGGGGGGGAACACCGGGGAGCTGTTTTTT.

This clone occurred a few times. The chain joins TRBV19 to TRBJ2-7; D gene unclear. The CDR3 contains 9 residues. The germline V and J ends were trimmed by 10 bases and 2 bases, with 3 bases remaining between them. The germline CDR1 and CDR2 sequences are LNHDA and SQIVND (reference sequence). The DNA for the CDR3 is TGTGCCACCACCTACGAGCAGTACTTC. It encodes CATTYEQYF.

This clone was found a few times. This sequence joins TRBV5-5 and TRBJ1-1; tentative D call: TRBD1 (5 bases). Germline CDR1 SGHKS, CDR2 YYEKEE (reference sequence). The CDR3 loop spans 15 amino acids. Trimming took off 1 base at V and 5 bases at J, with 15 bases between the two ends. The CDR3 spells CASSLRAGWLTEAFF. In DNA, the CDR3 is TGTGCCAGCAGCTTGAGAGCAGGGTGGTTAACTGAAGCTTTCTTT.

The chain carries TRBV9 and TRBJ2-5, with TRBD1 matching 7 bases. Near its end, the DNA agrees better with TRBJ2-7, so the J call may be wrong. Per germline, CDR1 SGDLS and CDR2 YYNGEE. The CDR3 totals 13 residues. CDR3 DNA: TGTGCCAGCAGCGTCACAGGGGCGAACGAGCAGTACTTC. Protein product: CASSVTGANEQYF.

V is TRBV30 and J is TRBJ1-2; 8 bases map to TRBD1. The CDR3 is 16 amino acids. The V segment lost 5 bases and the J segment 4 bases; nucleotides outside the gene matches: 15. CDR1 is GTSNPN and CDR2 is SVGIG in the germline V gene (reference sequence). The CDR3 sequence is CAWLPQGAHILYGYTF. CDR3 nucleotides: TGTGCCTGGCTGCCCCAGGGGGCGCACATTCTCTATGGCTACACCTTC. The full variable domain, completed using reference TRBV30 and TRBJ1-2, is SQTIHQWPATLVQPVGSPLSLECTVEGTSNPNLYWYRQAAGRGLQLLFYSVGIGQISSEVPQNLSASRPQDRQFILSSKKLLLSDSGFYLCAWLPQGAHILYGYTFGSGTRLTVV.

V and J are TRBV19 and TRBJ2-1, with a tentative D call TRBD2 (5 bases). Deletions cut 0 bases from V and 6 bases from J, with 9 bases between. The CDR3 is made up of 14 amino acids. The germline gives CDR1 LNHDA, CDR2 SQIVND (reference sequence). CDR3 amino acids: CASSIDRRGNEQFF. CDR3 DNA: TGTGCCAGTAGTATAGATCGACGGGGCAATGAGCAGTTCTTC. Based on the CDR3 plus reference TRBV19 and TRBJ2-1, the full variable domain is DGGITQSPKYLFRKEGQNVTLSCEQNLNHDAMYWYRQDPGQGLRLIYYSQIVNDFQKGDIAEGYSVSREKKESFPLTVTSAQKNPTAFYLCASSIDRRGNEQFFGPGTRLTVL.

J is TRBJ2-1 and V is TRBV25-1; the D call may be TRBD1 or TRBD2 (5 bases each). V was trimmed by 1 base and J by 0 bases, leaving 13 bases between them. Germline CDR1 MGHDK, CDR2 SYGVNS. The CDR3 is made up of 17 amino acids. The CDR3 is CASSEFGGASSYNEQFF. The CDR3 nucleotides are TGTGCCAGCAGTGAATTTGGGGGTGCTAGCTCCTACAATGAGCAGTTCTTC.

This clone showed up just once. The V call is TRBV5-4, the J call TRBJ1-1; D remains ambiguous. Germline-derived CDR1 and CDR2 are SGHNT and YYREEE (reference sequence). The CDR3 length is 13 residues. V was pared by 2 bases and J by 8 bases, with 13 bases between. CDR3 sequence: CASSFNRDREAFF. In DNA, the CDR3 is TGTGCCAGCAGCTTTAATAGGGATCGGGAAGCTTTCTTT.

The chain recombines TRBV10-3 with TRBJ2-5; TRBD1 matches at 8 bases. The DNA matches TRBJ2-7 better at its end, which makes the J call doubtful. From germline, CDR1 is ENHRY and CDR2 SYGVKD. This CDR3 region has 15 residues. The CDR3: CAISEPGQGTYEQYF. The CDR3 DNA reads TGTGCCATCAGTGAGCCTGGACAGGGTACCTACGAGCAGTACTTC.

This sequence joins TRBV25-1 and TRBJ1-1; no definite D call. V gave up 7 bases and J gave up 4 bases, with 13 bases separating them. The germline CDR1 and CDR2 sequences are MGHDK and SYGVNS. CDR3 length equals 13 residues. This CDR3 is CASTTKWSTEAFF. The CDR3 DNA reads as TGTGCCAGCACCACAAAGTGGAGCACTGAAGCTTTCTTT. The full variable domain, rest sourced from reference TRBV25-1 and TRBJ1-1, is EADIYQTPRYLVIGTGKKITLECSQTMGHDKMYWYQQDPGMELHLIHYSYGVNSTEKGDLSSESTVSRIRTEHFPLTLESARPSHTSQYLCASTTKWSTEAFFGQGTRLTVV.

V is TRBV14 and J is TRBJ1-2; D ambiguous. V dropped 6 bases and J dropped 4 bases, with 12 bases sitting between them. Germline V gives CDR1 SGHDN, CDR2 FVKESK. There are 13 residues in the CDR3. CDR3 amino acids: CASSLGLGYGYTF. The CDR3 region has the DNA TGTGCCAGCAGTCTAGGGCTTGGCTATGGCTACACCTTC. Full variable domain (outside the CDR3, taken from reference TRBV14 and TRBJ1-2): EAGVTQFPSHSVIEKGQTVTLRCDPISGHDNLYWYRRVMGKEIKFLLHFVKESKQDESGMPNNRFLAERTGGTYSTLKVQPAELEDSGVYFCASSLGLGYGYTFGSGTRLTVV.

The chain couples TRBV12-5 to TRBJ1-2; TRBD1 might be the D (6 bases). The V end lost 1 base, the J end lost 4 bases, and 19 bases lay between the germline ends. The CDR3 contains 17 residues. Per germline, CDR1 LGHNT and CDR2 FRNRAP. The CDR3 DNA sequence: TGTGCTAGTGGTTTGGCCCTGGCCCGCCGGACAGCCTATGGCTACACCTTC. Its translation is CASGLALARRTAYGYTF.

The genes are TRBV19 and TRBJ2-3, with 7 positions matching TRBD2. Germline-derived CDR1 and CDR2 are LNHDA and SQIVND (reference sequence). The CDR3 length is 15 residues. V shed 7 bases, J shed 5 bases, and the junction held 12 bases outside the gene matches. CDR3 in DNA: TGTGCCAGTATTAGGACGGGGGGAGGCGGAGATACGCAGTATTTT. Protein sequence: CASIRTGGGGDTQYF.

This chain joins TRBV2 and TRBJ2-3; 8 positions match TRBD2. CDR1 and CDR2 (germline): SNHLY, FYNNEI. Trimming cost V 6 bases and J 1 base; bases outside gene matches: 9. The CDR3 runs to 16 residues. The CDR3 sequence is CASSPSRGGRTDTQYF. As DNA, the CDR3 is TGTGCCAGCAGCCCCTCCCGGGGGGGGCGCACAGATACGCAGTATTTT.

Of note for this clone: Different DNA sequences within this sample yield the same CDR3. This chain joins TRBV2 and TRBJ1-1, with no clear D. V was pared by 3 bases and J by 1 base, with 6 bases between. From germline, CDR1 is SNHLY and CDR2 FYNNEI. This CDR3 has 13 amino acids. The CDR3 loop reads CASSELENTEAFF. The CDR3 nucleotides read TGTGCCAGCAGTGAGCTCGAGAACACTGAAGCTTTCTTT.